This TCR beta chain is drawn from a study of T cell responses to AZD1222 COVID-19 vaccine (dated by TCRdb to 2020 to 2022). For the study in its entirety: AZD1222 recipients whose second dose came at about 4 weeks and those whose second dose came at about 12 weeks were combined into one group, since spike-specific TCR depth and breadth did not differ between the two schedules. Trial participants were enrolled by age into subgroups of 18-55, 56-69 and 70-plus years, and 148, 28 and 57 TCR-sequenced participants, respectively, were included in these subgroups. TCR sequencing was performed for over 230 trial participants, of whom around 200 were given two doses of AZD1222 and around 25 were given two doses of MenACWY control vaccine.

The sample's time point label is to be understood as: baseline before first vaccination. The vaccinee samples were drawn from two UK trials, COV001 and COV002, one of which was a single-blind randomized controlled phase 2/3 trial testing AZD1222 (ChAdOx1 nCoV-19) in healthy adults. For TCRbeta chain sequencing, PBMC samples from trial participants were taken at day 0 and at day 28 after the second dose. The CDR3 regions of human TCRbeta chains were subjected to immunosequencing. In the paper's pipeline: Repertoire TCRs were checked for matches against a reference library of SARS-CoV-2-specific TCRs that had been generated using the MIRA antigen-specificity platform. Breadth was defined as the fraction of unique TCRs that were SARS-CoV-2-associated, and depth was defined as the fraction of total T cells that were SARS-CoV-2-associated. Using the MIRA data, each spike-specific TCR was mapped to the spike region that the TCR reacts to and placed in a CD4 or CD8 class. Log10-transformed breadth and depth values were compared by one-way ANOVA with Sidak's multiple comparisons tests. TCRdb carries this immuneACCESS record with in-frame sequences only. Its versions omit some clonotypes, under half of them owing to an unresolved V gene in the studies checked, with the rest unexplained. V, J and clone size are taken as reported in that table, and D and trimming were inferred from the DNA itself. Here the sample has about 140,000 clones; around nine tenths occur a single time. The top ten hold about 5.9% of the sample.

Concerning this clone itself: Its antigen target is currently unknown. No quality values exist for individual bases; no much larger clone is one base distant.

From the germline V gene, CDR1 is ENHRY and CDR2 is SYGVKD. Reading from cysteine to phenylalanine, the CDR3 counts 15 amino acids. This entry keeps only the CDR3 DNA: 45 bases, framed from base 1. Cut back by 2 bases and 2 bases, the V and J ends lie 10 bases apart. Overall study results and their limits: Conclusions about previously exposed vaccinees were limited because only a handful of AZD1222 recipients were SARS-CoV-2 seropositive at baseline. Reportedly, almost half of the unique spike-specific TCRs recognized epitopes lying outside the regions that are mutated in the B.1.351 and B.1.1.7 variants. The 56-69-year group was small, and its depth increase did not reach significance, likely because of low power. Participants were mostly white British, with more females than males. The authors suggested clonal diversity may have been underestimated. Because no samples from the day 14 peak response were available, repertoires could be characterized only after the peak T cell response. A significant rise in spike-specific TCR breadth and depth was observed after two AZD1222 doses relative to day 0 and relative to MenACWY recipients. Vaccine-associated CD4 TCRs spanned the whole spike protein, with dominant responses in regions 160-218 and 743-854.

The clonotype was recovered from an adult in good health. This chain is built from TRBV10-3 and TRBJ1-3; the D segment could be TRBD1, given 6 matching bases. The sequenced sample was peripheral blood, obtained on day 0 of AZD1222 vaccination. This receptor has the CDR3 CAISEDRLTGNTIYF. In nucleotides, the sequence is TGTGCCATCAGTGAGGACAGGCTCACTGGAAACACCATATATTTT.